This section outlines one TCR beta chain sequence together with its context. This specimen comes from a study of blood T cell repertoires in COVID-19. The CDR3 spans 15 residues. Per germline, CDR1 SGHTS and CDR2 YDEGEE. The ends lost 4 bases at V and 0 bases at J; junction bases unmatched: 4. Clones were sequenced by immunoSEQ multiplex PCR, and TCRdb holds only the in-frame ones, with some missing. The data show under 300,000 clones, around 90% seen once. Sequences were obtained from peripheral blood. The source of this sequence is a man aged 60-69 years who had recovered from COVID-19. The V call is TRBV5-8, the J call TRBJ2-1; 7 bases line up with TRBD2. CDR3 protein: CASSERGDSYNEQFF. The CDR3 DNA follows: TGTGCCAGCAGCGAACGGGGGGACTCCTACAATGAGCAGTTCTTC.